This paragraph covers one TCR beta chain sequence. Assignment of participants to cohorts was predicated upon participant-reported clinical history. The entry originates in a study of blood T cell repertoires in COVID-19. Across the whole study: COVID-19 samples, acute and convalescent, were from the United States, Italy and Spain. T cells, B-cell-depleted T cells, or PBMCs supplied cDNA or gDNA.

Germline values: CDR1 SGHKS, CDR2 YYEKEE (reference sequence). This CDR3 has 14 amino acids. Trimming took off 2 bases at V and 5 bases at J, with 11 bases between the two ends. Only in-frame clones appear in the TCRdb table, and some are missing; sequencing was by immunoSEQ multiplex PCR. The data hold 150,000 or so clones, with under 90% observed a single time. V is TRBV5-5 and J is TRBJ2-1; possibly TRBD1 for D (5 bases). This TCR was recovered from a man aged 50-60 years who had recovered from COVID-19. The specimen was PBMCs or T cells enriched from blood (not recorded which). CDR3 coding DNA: TGTGCCAGCAGCTTAAGACAGCTGAACAATGAGCAGTTCTTC. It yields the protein CASSLRQLNNEQFF.